These 10 T cell receptor beta chains came from one sample sequenced in a study of blood T cell repertoires in COVID-19. TCRdb keeps only in-frame clones here, not all; method: immunoSEQ multiplex PCR. The sample lists 120,000 or so clones, approximately 87% occurring once. The sequenced sample consisted of peripheral blood. The receptors originated from a man between 45 and 60 years old with acute or convalescent COVID-19.

The rearrangement links TRBV4-1 to TRBJ1-2; no clear D. The CDR3 has 13 residues. V was clipped by 4 bases and J by 1 base, with 7 bases between them. Per the germline V gene, CDR1 is MGHRA and CDR2 is YSYEKL. The CDR3 is CASSLSDNYGYTF. CDR3 DNA sequence: TGCGCCAGCAGCCTCAGTGATAACTATGGCTACACCTTC.

V is TRBV14 and J is TRBJ1-2; 7 nucleotides match TRBD1. The germline CDR1 and CDR2 sequences are SGHDN and FVKESK. Unmatched junction bases numbered 5, after V lost 6 bases and J lost 4 bases. This CDR3 has 13 residues. The CDR3 nucleotides are TGTGCCAGCAGTCTGGGACAGAGCTATGGCTACACCTTC. Residues: CASSLGQSYGYTF. Variable domain in full (rest from reference TRBV14 and TRBJ1-2): EAGVTQFPSHSVIEKGQTVTLRCDPISGHDNLYWYRRVMGKEIKFLLHFVKESKQDESGMPNNRFLAERTGGTYSTLKVQPAELEDSGVYFCASSLGQSYGYTFGSGTRLTVV.

The chain is built from TRBV6-2 or TRBV6-3 and TRBJ1-2, with D tentatively TRBD1 (6 bases). The V gene lost 2 bases and the J gene lost 0 bases, with 10 bases spanning the gap. The CDR3 runs to 15 residues. From germline, CDR1 is MNHEY and CDR2 SVGEGT. The CDR3 DNA reads TGTGCCAGCAGTTACGCGGCAGGGGCTAACTATGGCTACACCTTC. Translating gives CASSYAAGANYGYTF.

This rearrangement joins TRBV5-1 to TRBJ1-1, with D possibly matching TRBD1 (5 bases). This CDR3 has 16 residues. The ends were cut back, 4 bases at V and 0 bases at J, with 16 bases in the middle. Looked up from germline, CDR1 is SGHRS and CDR2 is YFSETQ. The CDR3 region is CASSPEGLGMNTEAFF. The CDR3 DNA follows: TGCGCCAGCAGCCCGGAGGGGTTGGGGATGAACACTGAAGCTTTCTTT.

The chain carries TRBV3-1 (or the pseudogene TRBV3-2) and TRBJ1-2, with 9 bases fitting TRBD1. V lost 2 bases to trimming and J lost 6 bases; unmatched junction nucleotides: 13. This CDR3 has 17 amino acids. Per the germline V gene, CDR1 is LGHDT and CDR2 is YNNKEL (reference sequence). The CDR3 DNA is TGTGCCAGCAGCCAAAATGATCCGGGACAGGGAGTTGATGGCTACACCTTC. Protein sequence: CASSQNDPGQGVDGYTF.

The genes are TRBV16 and TRBJ1-1; D perhaps matches TRBD1 (5 bases). V was cut by 2 bases and J by 0 bases, with 10 bases left in between. CDR1 is KGHSY, CDR2 FQNENV, per germline. This CDR3 spans 15 amino acids. The CDR3 here is CASSQPAGLNTEAFF. CDR3 nucleotides: TGTGCCAGCAGCCAACCGGCAGGGCTGAACACTGAAGCTTTCTTT.

The rearrangement joins TRBV27 to TRBJ2-1; 10 nucleotides match TRBD2. Per germline, CDR1 MNHEY and CDR2 SMNVEV (reference sequence). CDR3 length: 16 amino acids. The junction had 7 bases not matched to a gene; V was cut back by 4 bases and J by 4 bases. The CDR3: CASSSAAGGGYNEQFF. Written as DNA, the CDR3 is TGTGCCAGCAGTTCCGCAGCGGGAGGGGGATACAATGAGCAGTTCTTC.

The chain links TRBV12-5 to TRBJ2-2; a possible D gene is TRBD1 (6 bases). Trimming took 0 bases from V and 5 from J, leaving 16 bases between them. The V gene's germline CDR1 is LGHNT and CDR2 FRNRAP. The CDR3 has 17 amino acids. The chain's CDR3 is CASGLVLGAQRTGELFF. For the CDR3, the DNA is TGTGCTAGTGGTTTGGTGCTGGGGGCGCAGCGGACCGGGGAGCTGTTTTTT.

The chain recombines TRBV6-2 or TRBV6-3 with TRBJ2-1; no firm D call. CDR1 MNHEY and CDR2 SVGEGT come from the germline V gene. This CDR3 comprises 14 residues. Between the trimmed V and J ends, which lost 5 bases and 4 bases, there was a span of 12 bases. CDR3 amino acids: CASSPRLEYNEQFF. Here the CDR3 DNA reads TGTGCCAGCAGTCCCCGTCTAGAGTACAATGAGCAGTTCTTC.

The J gene is TRBJ2-7, the V gene TRBV27; 12 positions agree with TRBD2. The CDR3 spans 15 residues. V gave up 2 bases and J gave up 4 bases; unmatched junction bases: 3. In germline, CDR1 is MNHEY, CDR2 SMNVEV (reference sequence). CDR3 DNA: TGTGCCAGCAGTTTAAGGGGGACTAGCGGGTACGAGCAGTACTTC. This encodes CASSLRGTSGYEQYF.